A single sample gave rise to the 4 T cell receptor beta chains below, sequenced in a study of blood T cell repertoires in COVID-19. Clones were read by immunoSEQ multiplex PCR, and TCRdb kept only the in-frame ones, dropping some. The sample includes under 450,000 clones, 81% seen only once; the top ten take 1.1%. The sample comprised peripheral blood. These receptors were taken from a human donor with acute or convalescent COVID-19. The donor label of this sample is uncertain.

The V and J genes are TRBV6-5 and TRBJ1-1; no clear D gene. The CDR3 covers 15 residues. Germline V CDR1 and CDR2: MNHEY, SVGAGI. Trimming left V 5 bases short and J 8 bases short, with 21 bases between. CDR3 in amino acids: CASSNRGPQPPEAFF. The CDR3 DNA reads as TGTGCCAGCAGTAACCGGGGTCCGCAGCCCCCCGAAGCTTTCTTT.

This clone was seen a few times. V gene TRBV15 combines with J gene TRBJ1-5; D is unresolved. V was pared by 3 bases and J by 4 bases, with 7 bases between. CDR3 length: 13 residues. Germline CDR1 is LNHNV and CDR2 is YYDKDF (reference sequence). In DNA form, the CDR3 reads TGTGCCACCAGCAGTGGAGGGAATCAGCCCCAGCATTTT. This encodes CATSSGGNQPQHF.

This sequence joins TRBV20-1 and TRBJ1-5; no clear D gene. Germline assignment: CDR1 DFQATT and CDR2 SNEGSKA (reference sequence). This CDR3 spans 9 amino acids. In DNA, the CDR3 is TGCAGCGCGGGTTTGCCCCAGCATTTT. It encodes CSAGLPQHF.

V and J are TRBV6-5 and TRBJ1-5; perhaps TRBD1 as D (6 bases). The germline gives CDR1 MNHEY, CDR2 SVGAGI. V lost 6 bases to trimming and J lost 5 bases, with 14 bases between them. The CDR3 totals 14 residues. CDR3 bases: TGTGCCAGCAGACCTACCGGGACATATCAGCCCCAGCATTTT. Its translation: CASRPTGTYQPQHF.